The source of this T cell receptor (beta chain) is a study of neurological immune-mediated disorders. On the study more broadly: Multiple sclerosis patients numbering 34 comprised some 30 relapsing-remitting and 3 secondary progressive patients. Study-level results: None of the CDR3 amino acid sequences of expanded clones recurred across subjects, suggesting private repertoires in all groups. When grouped phylogenetically, the repertoires of 18 of the 34 multiple sclerosis patients fell together in one related-CDR3 cluster, which is a possible signature. It was HTLV-1-associated myelopathy that showed the most TCR clonal expansion, while multiple sclerosis showed the least, falling below healthy controls.

This clonotype was seen many times. Its specificity is unknown. Via MiXCR, TCRdb re-called the 5' RACE reads, giving one row per CDR3 protein. The table shows about 66,000 distinct CDR3 sequences, with 3% to 4% occurring only once. Germline V gives CDR1 SGDLS, CDR2 YYNGEE. This CDR3 has 15 amino acids. Trimming pared 0 bases from V and 3 bases from J, leaving 9 bases between. The TCR originated in a man aged 40-49 years with multiple sclerosis. The sequenced sample was PBMCs. This chain connects TRBV9 to TRBJ2-2; possibly TRBD1 or TRBD2 for D (5 bases each). DNA for the CDR3: TGTGCCAGCAGCGTAGGTCAGGGACACACCGGGGAGCTGTTTTTT. As protein: CASSVGQGHTGELFF.